This entry features one T cell receptor (beta chain) sequence. The clone's antigen remains unknown. There are no base qualities to consult, and no much larger clone falls within one base. The data originate from a study of blood T cell repertoires in COVID-19 (dated by TCRdb to about 2020). About the investigation overall: Collaborator samples came from the United States, Italy and Spain and covered acute and convalescent phases of COVID-19. The prospective study material was composed of cDNA or gDNA derived from T cells, B-cell-depleted T cells, or PBMCs. Deeply sampled blood TCRbeta repertoires from subjects exposed to, actively infected with, or recovered from COVID-19 were included in the dataset. The repertoires were released in a freely available public database meant as a resource for research on the immune response to SARS-CoV-2. Samples were obtained from the ongoing ImmuneRACE study (first 160 participants) and from 1,200 or so subjects provided by 6 global collaborators. Nearly every sample came with metadata listing a de-identified subject ID, COVID-19 status, age in years and sex. Where available, HLA class I and class II types were obtained from metadata supplied by the sample provider rather than from assay-based typing. General conclusions and limits of the study: Clinical and demographic metadata were provided uncurated, with the amount varying by source and participant.

Collaborating institutions collected whole blood in K2EDTA tubes following their own protocols. For TCRbeta analysis, collaborators shipped samples as frozen whole blood, isolated PBMCs, or DNA extracted from either of those sample types. TCRbeta CDR3 regions were amplified from genomic DNA using the immunoSEQ Assay, a bias-controlled multiplex PCR. Regarding the original processing steps: The number of nucleated cells in each sample was estimated from the amplification of reference gene primers within the assay. To quantify the absolute abundance of each unique TCRbeta CDR3 rearrangement, sequence reads were collapsed and filtered. For each sample, productive Simpson clonality was calculated as the square root of Simpson's diversity index over productive rearrangements. Sourced from immuneACCESS, this table was stored by TCRdb with only in-frame sequences that have V and J called. A share of the clones is absent; for the studies checked, an unresolved V gene accounts for under half, and the remainder has no known explanation. V, J and clone size are those of that table, while D and trimming were read from the DNA. In this sample the table shows about 110,000 clones, 70% to 85% of which occur a single time. The top ten hold roughly 2% of the sample.

What was sequenced was peripheral blood. This receptor was obtained from a woman in her thirties or forties with acute or convalescent COVID-19.

CDR3 protein: CASSDGTGARKRNTIYF. The DNA reads TGCGCCAGCAGTGACGGTACAGGGGCGAGAAAAAGAAACACCATATATTTT. This chain joins TRBV10-2 to TRBJ1-3; the junction holds 7 bases that match TRBD1. Trimmed from V: 3 bases; trimmed from J: 5 bases; junction bases lacking a gene match: 13. The germline V gene encodes CDR1 WSHSY and CDR2 SAAADI. Including cysteine and phenylalanine, the CDR3 has 17 amino acids. Only the CDR3 DNA is retained, 51 bases long and in frame from the first base.